Presented here are 28 T cell receptor beta chains from one specimen sequenced in a study of T cell changes during pregnancy in multiple sclerosis. The method was immunoSEQ multiplex PCR; TCRdb's version includes in-frame clones alone and lacks a portion of them. The repertoire includes approximately 70,000 clones, around 90% of them detected once, and roughly 2.1% sits in the top ten. This material consisted of peripheral blood, taken in the second trimester of pregnancy. These TCRs come from a female donor with multiple sclerosis, enrolled in a pregnancy study.

This rearrangement joins TRBV11-2 to TRBJ2-3; 8 bases fit TRBD2. CDR1 SGHAT and CDR2 FQNNGV come from the germline V gene. This CDR3 contains 16 residues. V dropped 1 base and J dropped 0; count of bases not matched to a gene: 3. This CDR3 is CASSLGLAGSTDTQYF. DNA of the CDR3: TGTGCCAGCAGCTTAGGGTTAGCGGGAAGCACAGATACGCAGTATTTT.

This clone was picked up a small number of times. This chain links TRBV5-1 with TRBJ2-7; 9 positions match TRBD1. CDR1 is SGHRS, CDR2 YFSETQ, per germline. The CDR3 contains 13 residues. The junction had 5 bases not matched to a gene; V was cut back by 4 bases and J by 6 bases. The CDR3 loop reads CASSATGGAEQYF. CDR3 DNA sequence: TGCGCCAGCAGCGCAACAGGGGGCGCCGAGCAGTACTTC.

The V call is TRBV27, the J call TRBJ1-4, with a tentative D call TRBD1 (5 bases). The CDR3 is made up of 13 amino acids. Trimming pared 5 bases from V and 6 bases from J, leaving 10 bases between. Germline V gives CDR1 MNHEY, CDR2 SMNVEV (reference sequence). For the CDR3, the DNA is TGTGCCAGCAGTGCCCAGGGTGATGAAAAACTGTTTTTT. Encoded protein: CASSAQGDEKLFF.

The chain is built from TRBV9 and TRBJ2-7; a possible D gene is TRBD2 (5 bases). This CDR3 is 16 amino acids long. Trimming took 4 bases from V and 0 from J, leaving 17 bases between them. CDR1 and CDR2 (germline): SGDLS, YYNGEE. The CDR3 region has the DNA TGTGCCAGCAGCCCGAGAGGCCCGGGGAACTCCTACGAGCAGTACTTC. Protein: CASSPRGPGNSYEQYF.

V is TRBV28 and J is TRBJ2-7; 8 nucleotides align to TRBD1. J was trimmed by 0 bases and V by 6 bases; bases with no gene match: 10. This CDR3 has 16 residues. CDR1 and CDR2 from the germline V gene are MDHEN and SYDVKM. The CDR3 nucleotides read TGTGCCAGCAGCCCAACCAGGGGGCTGGGCTCCTACGAGCAGTACTTC. Its translation: CASSPTRGLGSYEQYF.

The gene calls are TRBV9 and TRBJ2-3, with D possibly matching TRBD2 (6 bases). CDR1 and CDR2 from the germline V gene are SGDLS and YYNGEE. Between the trimmed V and J ends, which lost 0 bases and 4 bases, there was a span of 15 bases. This CDR3 contains 16 residues. In DNA, the CDR3 is TGTGCCAGCAGCGTAGACCCTTCTAGCGCCCCAGATACGCAGTATTTT. It is translated as CASSVDPSSAPDTQYF.

V usage is TRBV30 and J usage is TRBJ1-1; no reliable D call. Between the trimmed V and J ends, which lost 6 bases and 8 bases, there was a span of 10 bases. The CDR3 consists of 10 residues. Germline V gene sequence: CDR1 GTSNPN, CDR2 SVGIG (reference sequence). CDR3 sequence (DNA): TGTGCCTGTTTGAAGACAGAAGCTTTCTTT. Protein: CACLKTEAFF.

The chain uses TRBV19 and TRBJ2-1, with a tentative D call TRBD2 (5 bases). Trimming took 0 bases from V and 0 from J, leaving 15 bases between them. This CDR3 has 18 amino acids. The germline V gene has CDR1 LNHDA and CDR2 SQIVND (reference sequence). The CDR3 nucleotides are TGTGCCAGTAGTATAGATCCCAAGTCCCGGGGCTCCTACAATGAGCAGTTCTTC. Protein sequence: CASSIDPKSRGSYNEQFF.

The V gene is TRBV5-1, the J gene TRBJ2-1; TRBD2 is a possible D gene (6 bases). This CDR3 comprises 13 residues. V lost 0 bases and J lost 10, with 11 bases in between. Germline CDR1 and CDR2: SGHRS and YFSETQ. The CDR3 spells CASSLETRFEQFF. In DNA form, the CDR3 reads TGCGCCAGCAGCTTGGAGACTAGATTCGAGCAGTTCTTC.

The chain links TRBV6-1 to TRBJ1-2; TRBD1 aligns across 8 bases. The CDR3 loop spans 14 amino acids. CDR1 and CDR2 (germline): MNHNS, SASEGT. J was trimmed by 3 bases and V by 6 bases; bases with no gene match: 6. CDR3 loop: CASRPGQVDYGYTF. CDR3 nucleotides: TGTGCCAGCAGGCCGGGACAGGTCGACTATGGCTACACCTTC.

V and J are TRBV28 and TRBJ2-7, with TRBD2 matching over 7 bases. CDR1 is MDHEN, CDR2 SYDVKM, per germline. The V and J ends lost 8 bases and 4 bases, in that order; junction bases with no gene match: 5. The CDR3 length is 12 residues. The CDR3 protein is CASGRAIYEQYF. The DNA for the CDR3 is TGTGCCAGCGGGAGGGCCATTTACGAGCAGTACTTC.

The chain is built from TRBV25-1 and TRBJ2-1, with D possibly being TRBD1 (7 bases). V shed 3 bases and J shed 9 bases, with 21 bases lying between them. The germline gives CDR1 MGHDK, CDR2 SYGVNS. This CDR3 is built from 16 residues. Here the CDR3 DNA reads TGTGCCAGCAGTGATGACAGGGCTCGAGCGCGGGGTGAGCAGTTCTTC. Its translation is CASSDDRARARGEQFF.

To note about this clone: An end of the junction differs from the germline gene, which may be a read error. This chain connects TRBV2 to TRBJ2-5; TRBD2 matches 9 bases. Per the germline V gene, CDR1 is SNHLY and CDR2 is FYNNEI. The length of the CDR3 is 11 residues. CDR3 sequence reads: CASSETSGSNF. Written as DNA, the CDR3 is TGTGCCAGCAGTGAAACTAGCGGGTCTAACTTC.

The chain joins TRBV27 to TRBJ2-1; D is perhaps TRBD1 (6 bases). The CDR3 is made up of 13 amino acids. V lost 3 bases and J lost 8, with 11 bases in between. CDR1 is MNHEY and CDR2 is SMNVEV in the germline V gene (reference sequence). CDR3 DNA: TGTGCCAGCAGTTTGCAGGGGTTTTATGAGCAGTTCTTC. Residues: CASSLQGFYEQFF.

The chain carries TRBV5-4 and TRBJ1-3, with TRBD1 as a possible D gene (5 bases). Trimming left V 3 bases short and J 4 bases short, with 11 bases between. The CDR3 is 14 residues long. CDR1 is SGHNT and CDR2 is YYREEE in the germline V gene (reference sequence). CDR3 protein: CASSSGDPGNTIYF. The CDR3 DNA sequence: TGTGCCAGCAGCTCGGGGGACCCCGGAAACACCATATATTTT.

The chain combines TRBV11-3 with TRBJ2-2, with D perhaps matching TRBD2 (5 bases). The V end was cut by 1 base, the J end by 2 bases, with 11 bases between. This CDR3 comprises 16 residues. Germline assignment: CDR1 SGHNT and CDR2 YENEEA. As DNA, the CDR3 is TGTGCCAGCAGCTTAGGAGGACTGACAAACACCGGGGAGCTGTTTTTT. Translated, it gives CASSLGGLTNTGELFF.

This sequence joins TRBV2 and TRBJ1-2; perhaps TRBD1 as D (5 bases). CDR3 length: 15 amino acids. Germline assignment: CDR1 SNHLY and CDR2 FYNNEI. Trimming stripped 6 bases from V and 0 bases from J, with 14 bases between. CDR3 residues: CASRGQTLANYGYTF. DNA of the CDR3: TGTGCCAGCAGGGGGCAGACCCTCGCTAACTATGGCTACACCTTC.

The chain links TRBV7-8 to TRBJ2-1; D uncertain. The CDR3 contains 12 residues. Germline-derived CDR1 and CDR2 are SGHVS and FQNEAQ. Trimming removed 2 bases at V and 10 bases at J, with 9 bases between. In DNA, the CDR3 is TGTGCCAGCAGCTTATCGGTAGAAGAGCAGTTCTTC. Translating it yields CASSLSVEEQFF.

V gene TRBV27 combines with J gene TRBJ1-1; tentatively, D is TRBD1 (6 bases). V was pared by 3 bases and J by 4 bases, with 15 bases between. Per germline, CDR1 MNHEY and CDR2 SMNVEV (reference sequence). This CDR3 has 15 amino acids. The CDR3 DNA sequence: TGTGCCAGCAGTTTGACAAAAGGGGGTGGCACTGAAGCTTTCTTT. It translates to CASSLTKGGGTEAFF.

CDR3 in amino acids: CASHGTGELFF. CDR3 in DNA: TGTGCCTCCCACGGGACCGGGGAGCTGTTTTTT. V and J are TRBV19 and TRBJ2-2, with no clear D. Germline loops: CDR1 LNHDA, CDR2 SQIVND (reference sequence). Trimming removed 11 bases from V and 5 bases from J, with 9 bases in between. The CDR3 has 11 amino acids.

The chain uses TRBV7-8 and TRBJ2-7; 7 bases are a match to TRBD1. This CDR3 spans 14 amino acids. V trimming: 5 bases; J trimming: 1 base; junction bases outside the gene matches: 5. Germline V gene data show CDR1 as SGHVS and CDR2 as FQNEAQ. The CDR3 DNA sequence: TGTGCCAGCAGCCCCCGGGACAGTTCCTACGAGCAGTACTTC. Protein: CASSPRDSSYEQYF.

This clone has a single count. The chain has TRBV11-1 and TRBJ2-1, with TRBD1 matching 8 bases. Looked up from germline, CDR1 is SGHAT and CDR2 is FQDESV (reference sequence). This CDR3 region has 16 residues. V gave up 2 bases and J gave up 8 bases; unmatched junction bases: 11. The CDR3 DNA is TGTGCCAGCAGCTTAACAGGGACAGGTCCGGGGGATGAGCAGTTCTTC. Amino acid sequence: CASSLTGTGPGDEQFF.

The chain uses TRBV4-3 and TRBJ2-6; D remains unclear. Germline V gives CDR1 LGHNA, CDR2 YSLEER. This CDR3 is built from 15 residues. V was clipped by 4 bases and J by 0 bases, with 7 bases between them. In nucleotides, the CDR3 is TGCGCCAGCAGCCCTCTGAGCTCTGGGGCCAACGTCCTGACTTTC. Translation gives CASSPLSSGANVLTF.

This clone was recorded only once. The chain combines TRBV19 with TRBJ2-4; 7 positions agree with TRBD1. The CDR3 spans 12 residues. Germline V gene sequence: CDR1 LNHDA, CDR2 SQIVND (reference sequence). V was clipped by 4 bases and J by 6 bases; unmatched bases: 0. The CDR3 DNA reads as TGTGCCAGTAGTACAGGGGGAAACATTCAGTACTTC. Translating gives CASSTGGNIQYF.

J is TRBJ1-2 and V is TRBV7-3; 7 nucleotides match TRBD1. CDR3 length: 15 residues. The germline V gene has CDR1 SGHTA and CDR2 FQGTGA. J gave up 7 bases and V 5 bases, and 13 bases lay outside the gene matches. CDR3 DNA sequence: TGTGCCAGCAGCGCTACAGGGGAGAAGGGTAGTGGCTACACCTTC. As protein: CASSATGEKGSGYTF.

This rearrangement joins TRBV28 to TRBJ2-1; the match to TRBD2 covers 10 bases. This CDR3 region has 19 residues. CDR1 MDHEN and CDR2 SYDVKM come from the germline V gene. The trim removed 6 bases at V and 0 bases at J, leaving 14 bases unmatched. The CDR3 loop is CASSLHLNSGRGSYNEQFF. The CDR3, as DNA: TGTGCCAGCAGCCTCCATCTGAACAGCGGGAGGGGCTCCTACAATGAGCAGTTCTTC.

The V call is TRBV28, the J call TRBJ1-4; D not resolved. This CDR3 has 14 amino acids. The V end lost 2 bases, the J end lost 8 bases, and 12 bases lay between the germline ends. CDR1 and CDR2 from the germline V gene are MDHEN and SYDVKM. This chain's CDR3 is CASSLRGSREKLFF. The CDR3 nucleotides read TGTGCCAGCAGTTTACGCGGGTCTAGGGAAAAACTGTTTTTT.

This chain uses TRBV6-5 with TRBJ2-7; D not resolved. The V and J ends lost 0 bases and 4 bases respectively, with 7 bases between them. This CDR3 spans 13 amino acids. CDR1 and CDR2 (germline): MNHEY, SVGAGI. The DNA for the CDR3 is TGTGCCAGCAGTTACTCTACAAGTTACGAGCAGTACTTC. Translation: CASSYSTSYEQYF.